One sample yielded the 27 T cell receptor beta chains listed below, sequenced in a study of shared clonotypes between healthy human individuals (dated by TCRdb to the early 2020s). Library prep was done by the immunoSEQ multiplex PCR assay. TCRdb limited this immuneACCESS table to in-frame rearrangements with V and J called. A share of clones is missing; checked studies link under half to unresolved V genes, and the rest is unexplained. The sample yields 2 million to 3 million clones; over 85% were counted once. Roughly 0.39% of the sample belongs to the ten largest clones. Sequencing was done on a sample of naive CD4+ T cells from PBMCs. In the paper's terms, the cell subset or site label means: CD45RA+ positively selected. These receptors all come from a man younger than 35 in good health. Some clones in this sample may be carry-over from other donors' samples.

The gene calls are TRBV28 and TRBJ2-3; TRBD2 agrees at 7 bases. V gave up 3 bases and J gave up 1 base; unmatched junction bases: 7. The CDR3 is made up of 16 amino acids. Germline V gene lookup returns CDR1 MDHEN and CDR2 SYDVKM. CDR3 region: CASSFLERDRTDTQYF. CDR3 sequence (DNA): TGTGCCAGCAGTTTCTTAGAGCGGGACCGCACAGATACGCAGTATTTT. The complete variable domain, with remaining parts taken from reference TRBV28 and TRBJ2-3, reads DVKVTQSSRYLVKRTGEKVFLECVQDMDHENMFWYRQDPGLGLRLIYFSYDVKMKEKGDIPEGYSVSREKKERFSLILESASTNQTSMYLCASSFLERDRTDTQYFGPGTRLTVL.

This sequence joins TRBV28 and TRBJ1-2, with unresolved D. This CDR3 region has 13 residues. Trimming pared 2 bases from V and 4 bases from J, leaving 8 bases between. Germline V gives CDR1 MDHEN, CDR2 SYDVKM. The CDR3 spells CASSLRRSYGYTF. The CDR3 DNA follows: TGTGCCAGCAGTTTAAGGCGGAGCTATGGCTACACCTTC.

The rearrangement uses TRBV5-6 and TRBJ1-1, with D maybe TRBD1 (6 bases). Germline lookup yields CDR1 SGHDT and CDR2 YYEEEE. The length of the CDR3 is 16 residues. The ends were cut back, 3 bases at V and 1 base at J, with 16 bases in the middle. The CDR3 sequence: CASSYRVDLKNTEAFF. CDR3 nucleotides: TGTGCCAGCAGCTACAGGGTTGACCTAAAGAACACTGAAGCTTTCTTT.

The rearrangement uses TRBV27 and TRBJ1-4; 10 nucleotides match TRBD1. Germline CDR1 is MNHEY and CDR2 is SMNVEV (reference sequence). CDR3 length: 16 residues. V dropped 5 bases and J dropped 6; count of bases not matched to a gene: 9. DNA for the CDR3: TGTGCCAGCAGTATAAGCCGGGACAGGGGTTATGAAAAACTGTTTTTT. It is translated as CASSISRDRGYEKLFF.

The V call is TRBV2, the J call TRBJ1-5; 11 nucleotides align to TRBD1. J lost 6 bases, V lost 4 bases, and 5 bases had no gene match. Germline CDR1 reads SNHLY; CDR2 reads FYNNEI. CDR3 length: 15 residues. CDR3: CASSGTGGSRQPQHF. Written as DNA, the CDR3 is TGTGCCAGCAGTGGGACAGGGGGCTCTCGTCAGCCCCAGCATTTT.

This rearrangement joins TRBV30 to TRBJ2-3, with a weak D call TRBD2 (5 bases). The V gene's germline CDR1 is GTSNPN and CDR2 SVGIG (reference sequence). Trimming shortened V by 0 bases and J by 4 bases, and 8 bases separated the two germline ends. The CDR3 contains 13 residues. The CDR3 sequence is CAWSVGRADTQYF. CDR3 in DNA: TGTGCCTGGAGTGTGGGGAGAGCAGATACGCAGTATTTT.

V and J are TRBV30 and TRBJ2-1; 11 nucleotides line up with TRBD2. The CDR3 is 17 residues long. The V and J ends lost 2 bases and 2 bases, in that order; junction bases with no gene match: 8. Germline V lookup: CDR1 GTSNPN, CDR2 SVGIG (reference sequence). This CDR3 reads CAWSRLAGGNTYNEQFF. CDR3 nucleotide sequence: TGTGCCTGGAGTCGGCTAGCGGGAGGAAACACCTACAATGAGCAGTTCTTC.

V is TRBV7-2 and J is TRBJ2-3; D might be TRBD2 (6 bases). The CDR3 has 15 residues. The germline V gene encodes CDR1 SGHTA and CDR2 FQGNSA. V lost 5 bases, J lost 3 bases, and 15 bases lay in between. This chain's CDR3 is CASSDSPGATDTQYF. The CDR3 DNA is TGTGCCAGCAGCGACTCTCCGGGAGCGACAGATACGCAGTATTTT.

This clone was observed a single time. The J gene is TRBJ1-1, the V gene TRBV2; D possibly corresponds to TRBD1 (5 bases). V was pared by 6 bases and J by 6 bases, with 17 bases between. CDR3 size: 14 residues. CDR1 and CDR2 (germline): SNHLY, FYNNEI. CDR3 sequence (DNA): TGTGCCAGCAGGGGGACCCAGCGGGGATCTGAAGCTTTCTTT. The encoded protein is CASRGTQRGSEAFF. Using reference TRBV2 and TRBJ1-1 for the parts outside the CDR3, the full variable domain is EPEVTQTPSHQVTQMGQEVILRCVPISNHLYFYWYRQILGQKVEFLVSFYNNEISEKSEIFDDQFSVERPDGSNFTLKIRSTKLEDSAMYFCASRGTQRGSEAFFGQGTRLTVV.

The chain has TRBV18 and TRBJ2-7; D gene unclear. Trimming took 6 bases from V and 3 from J, leaving 12 bases between them. The germline CDR1 and CDR2 sequences are KGHSH and LQKENI. The CDR3 totals 13 residues. CDR3: CASSPEAGYEQYF. As DNA, the CDR3 is TGTGCCAGCTCCCCGGAAGCTGGCTACGAGCAGTACTTC.

The chain has TRBV5-1 and TRBJ1-1; no clear D gene. This CDR3 region has 17 residues. CDR1 and CDR2 (germline): SGHRS, YFSETQ. Trimming cost V 2 bases and J 5 bases, with 22 bases left between them. The CDR3 reads CASSFFLITDRLTEAFF. The CDR3, as DNA: TGCGCCAGCAGCTTCTTCCTTATAACGGACCGCCTAACTGAAGCTTTCTTT.

A single count supports this clone. This same CDR3 is encoded by further DNA sequences in the sample. The chain uses TRBV5-1 and TRBJ2-1, with a possible D match to TRBD2 (6 bases). The CDR3 is 12 amino acids. Trimming left V 7 bases short and J 9 bases short, with 14 bases between. The germline gives CDR1 SGHRS, CDR2 YFSETQ. In DNA form, the CDR3 reads TGCGCCAGCTCATCCCCCGGGGGTGAGCAGTTCTTC. Its translation is CASSSPGGEQFF.

CDR3 nucleotides: TGTGCCAGCAGCTTCCGACAGGGGGTACATGAAAAACTGTTTTTT. Protein sequence: CASSFRQGVHEKLFF. This chain connects TRBV5-4 to TRBJ1-4; 9 nucleotides agree with TRBD1. Trimming took 2 bases from V and 6 from J; bases not matched to a gene: 5. The germline gives CDR1 SGHNT, CDR2 YYREEE (reference sequence). CDR3 length: 15 amino acids.

The chain couples TRBV2 to TRBJ2-5; TRBD1 matches 7 bases. In germline, CDR1 is SNHLY, CDR2 FYNNEI. The CDR3 consists of 15 residues. V lost 5 bases and J lost 4; bases outside the gene matches: 10. CDR3: CASSKGQTDRETQYF. In DNA form, the CDR3 reads TGTGCCAGCAGTAAGGGACAGACCGACCGAGAGACCCAGTACTTC. Full variable domain (remainder filled in from reference TRBV2 and TRBJ2-5): EPEVTQTPSHQVTQMGQEVILRCVPISNHLYFYWYRQILGQKVEFLVSFYNNEISEKSEIFDDQFSVERPDGSNFTLKIRSTKLEDSAMYFCASSKGQTDRETQYFGPGTRLLVL.

The CDR3 DNA is TGTGCCTGGAGTGATAATGTCAAATCACCCCTCCACTTT. Its translation is CAWSDNVKSPLHF. This rearrangement joins TRBV30 to TRBJ1-6; D is undetermined. CDR3 length: 13 residues. Looked up from germline, CDR1 is GTSNPN and CDR2 is SVGIG (reference sequence). The germline V and J ends were trimmed by 1 base and 10 bases, with 11 bases remaining between them.

This sequence joins TRBV5-5 and TRBJ2-3, with 12 bases matching TRBD2. The CDR3 is 16 residues long. Germline CDR1 is SGHKS and CDR2 is YYEKEE (reference sequence). J gave up 3 bases and V 2 bases, and 4 bases lay outside the gene matches. CDR3 residues: CASSLRLAGVTDTQYF. The CDR3 nucleotides are TGTGCCAGCAGCTTAAGACTAGCGGGAGTAACAGATACGCAGTATTTT.

This clone has a single count. This chain uses TRBV5-6 with TRBJ2-7, with D unclear. The CDR3 runs to 16 residues. Germline CDR1 reads SGHDT; CDR2 reads YYEEEE. V was pared by 1 base and J by 0 bases, with 14 bases between. The CDR3 is CASSLLSSSFSYEQYF. In DNA form, the CDR3 reads TGTGCCAGCAGCTTGTTGAGCAGCAGCTTCTCCTACGAGCAGTACTTC.

The rearrangement joins TRBV5-1 to TRBJ1-1, with TRBD1 matching 10 bases. The CDR3 totals 17 residues. The V and J ends lost 2 bases and 4 bases, in that order; junction bases with no gene match: 11. CDR1 and CDR2 from the germline V gene are SGHRS and YFSETQ. In DNA form, the CDR3 reads TGCGCCAGCAGCTTCGACACCCGACAGGGGGCCGGCACTGAAGCTTTCTTT. Protein: CASSFDTRQGAGTEAFF.

Only one count was recorded for this clone. This chain uses TRBV19 with TRBJ2-3, with 7 nucleotides matching TRBD2. V shed 3 bases and J 0 bases; nucleotides not matched to a gene: 3. This CDR3 has 15 amino acids. Germline CDR1 is LNHDA and CDR2 is SQIVND (reference sequence). Here the CDR3 reads CASSISSGSTDTQYF. The DNA of the CDR3 is TGTGCCAGTAGTATTTCTAGCGGCAGCACAGATACGCAGTATTTT.

This sequence joins TRBV5-6 and TRBJ2-7, with D possibly being TRBD1 or TRBD2 (6 bases each). The germline CDR1 and CDR2 sequences are SGHDT and YYEEEE. The CDR3 is 14 residues long. V lost 6 bases to trimming and J lost 4 bases, with 17 bases between them. The CDR3 reads CASTKAGGQYEQYF. CDR3 nucleotide sequence: TGTGCCAGCACCAAGGCCGGGGGCCAATACGAGCAGTACTTC.

CDR3 bases: TGTGCCAGCACCGACCACCTAGCGCCCCAAGAGACCCAGTACTTC. Translating it yields CASTDHLAPQETQYF. V is TRBV4-2 and J is TRBJ2-5, with a possible D match to TRBD2 (6 bases). CDR3 length: 15 residues. The germline CDR1 and CDR2 sequences are LGHNA and YNFKEQ. Trimming removed 7 bases at V and 1 base at J, with 16 bases between.

V gene TRBV6-1 combines with J gene TRBJ1-4; D call uncertain. V dropped 1 base and J dropped 17 bases, with 14 bases sitting between them. Germline loops: CDR1 MNHNS, CDR2 SASEGT. The CDR3 is made up of 12 amino acids. This CDR3 is CASSEGETRPFF. The CDR3, as DNA: TGTGCCAGCAGTGAAGGAGAGACACGCCCTTTTTTT.

J is TRBJ2-5 and V is TRBV18; weak D call: TRBD1 (6 bases). Germline V gives CDR1 KGHSH, CDR2 LQKENI. The V end lost 5 bases, the J end lost 4 bases, and 14 bases lay between the germline ends. The CDR3 has 14 residues. CDR3 DNA sequence: TGTGCCAGCTCATCGCAAGGACAGCGAGAGACCCAGTACTTC. Encoded protein: CASSSQGQRETQYF.

This chain uses TRBV5-1 with TRBJ1-1; possible D gene TRBD1, 5 bases. V lost 0 bases and J 4 bases, leaving 16 bases between the germline ends. Germline CDR1 SGHRS, CDR2 YFSETQ. The CDR3 length is 16 residues. The CDR3 spells CASSLESRGAGTEAFF. As DNA, the CDR3 is TGCGCCAGCAGCTTGGAATCTAGGGGCGCGGGCACTGAAGCTTTCTTT. The whole variable domain, remainder taken from reference TRBV5-1 and TRBJ1-1, is KAGVTQTPRYLIKTRGQQVTLSCSPISGHRSVSWYQQTPGQGLQFLFEYFSETQRNKGNFPGRFSGRQFSNSRSEMNVSTLELGDSALYLCASSLESRGAGTEAFFGQGTRLTVV.

The chain is built from TRBV4-2 and TRBJ2-7; perhaps TRBD2 as D (6 bases). The V end was cut by 4 bases, the J end by 4 bases, with 23 bases between. Germline CDR1 LGHNA, CDR2 YNFKEQ. CDR3 length equals 17 residues. The CDR3 reads CASSLSSHDRELYEQYF. The CDR3 nucleotides are TGTGCCAGCAGCCTTTCCTCCCACGATCGGGAGTTATACGAGCAGTACTTC.

This chain connects TRBV9 to TRBJ1-5; perhaps TRBD1 as D (5 bases). There are 15 residues in the CDR3. Trimming removed 3 bases at V and 1 base at J, with 11 bases between. The germline CDR1 and CDR2 sequences are SGDLS and YYNGEE. The CDR3 nucleotides read TGTGCCAGCAGCGGAGAGCCAGGGAGCAATCAGCCCCAGCATTTT. Translation: CASSGEPGSNQPQHF.

The CDR3 DNA follows: TGTGCCAGCAGCCCCCGGACTAGCGGGAGATCGGATACGCAGTATTTT. Protein product: CASSPRTSGRSDTQYF. This sequence joins TRBV7-3 and TRBJ2-3; 13 nucleotides align to TRBD2. J lost 6 bases, V lost 5 bases, and 8 bases had no gene match. The CDR3 runs to 16 residues. CDR1 is SGHTA, CDR2 FQGTGA, per germline.